Here is one TCR beta chain with its context. Produced via immunoSEQ multiplex PCR; TCRdb's table is partial and in-frame only. The table has under 30,000 clones, roughly 84% seen once. The entry originates in a study of blood T cell repertoires in COVID-19. V lost 3 bases and J lost 5; bases outside the gene matches: 11. CDR1 and CDR2 (germline): MGHRA, YSYEKL. This CDR3 contains 17 residues. This sequence was found in a man between 45 and 60 years old with active COVID-19. The sample comprised peripheral blood. V is TRBV4-1 and J is TRBJ2-3, with 10 positions matching TRBD2. The CDR3: CASSHSLAGGAVDTQYF. Here the CDR3 DNA reads TGCGCCAGCAGCCATTCATTAGCGGGGGGCGCGGTAGATACGCAGTATTTT.